This T cell receptor beta chain was found in a study of cytomegalovirus exposure and HLA in healthy donors (dated by TCRdb to 2016 to 2017). Notes on the research overall: According to an earlier analysis of 587 of the donors, about 170 million T cells yielded 90 million to 140 million unique TCR beta sequences and less than 300 Gb of sequence data. Of the 350 to 400 genotyped donors, 65% to 90% fell in the genetic ancestry cluster associated with self-reported Caucasian donors. Donor age, sex, ethnicity and CMV serostatus were compiled together with the repertoire data. An early release covering about 600 HLA-typed donors comprised about 310 gigabases of sequencing data and roughly 86 million unique TCR sequences. The study aimed to test whether cataloging public T cell receptors could reveal signatures of past pathogen exposure. The T cell repertoires of several hundred subjects were profiled by immunosequencing and related to cytomegalovirus serostatus. A later analysis re-analyzed previously published TCR beta repertoires from approximately 700 donors and added high-resolution HLA genotyping to study TCR occurrence patterns. In addition to the first cohort of hundreds of subjects, a separate validation cohort of about 120 different subjects was used. To predict cytomegalovirus infection status, the study brought together high-throughput TCR immunosequencing, statistical association of individual TCRs with disease status, and machine learning. Both class I and class II loci were covered by HLA typing, at four-digit resolution. The number of donors typed differed by locus, with about 629-640 for A, B, C, DRB1 and DQB1, over 500 for DQA1, over 600 for DPA1, and approximately 470 for DPB1. Every repertoire in the discovery cohort had been generated on one and the same sequencing platform. Because of strong linkage in the cohort, roughly five DR-DQ haplotypes were treated as single units for association and clustering. Among 398 genotyped donors of the cohort, an average of roughly 240,000 unique TCR beta nucleotide sequences were sequenced per donor, roughly 20% of them non-productive. Rather than using new phenotypic data, the later analysis identified candidate immune exposures from TCR beta sequences and from how often those sequences occurred across donors. A later genetic analysis took genome-wide SNP genotypes for about 55% of the 666 donors and used that subset as a discovery cohort. An earlier analysis of 587 of the donors used high-throughput TCR beta sequencing to judge whether each TCR beta V gene segment behaved as functional or pseudogenic. Findings and caveats that apply to the study as a whole: When HLA alleles, especially DR and DQ, strongly co-occurred, TCR associations were difficult to assign to individual alleles. In a later analysis, TCR association rates were found to vary across HLA loci, with the most associated TCRs seen for DRB1 alleles and the fewest for HLA-C alleles. The authors suggested that the approach could potentially be generalized to other disease states and immunological phenotypes. Linkage disequilibrium might explain the correlated functional status among segregating V segments, but an unknown experimental factor could not be ruled out. An association between a missense DCLRE1C variant and V-gene and J-gene trimming of TCR beta chains was found in a later genetic analysis and replicated in an independent cohort. Because counts were too low, some 17 rarely observed V segments, including chromosome 9 orphons, were left out of the earlier analysis of 500 to 750 of the donors. According to a later analysis, parvovirus B19, influenza, CMV and Epstein-Barr virus appeared linked to several top co-occurrence clusters. According to a later analysis, most CMV-associated TCR beta chains appeared to be HLA-restricted, and the HLA associations seemed to be driven largely by CMV exposure. The classifier was reported to diagnose cytomegalovirus status with high specificity and sensitivity in both the original and validation cohorts. At a false discovery rate of 0.05, a later analysis linked around 17,000 TCR beta sequences to specific HLA alleles. Only TCR beta chains were sequenced in this cohort, and the absence of alpha or paired-chain data limited detectable features. A cluster of highly shared sequence variants was judged likely to represent a technical artifact of the sequencing pipeline. Presence/absence analyses assumed roughly uniform sequencing depth across donors, an assumption that may not hold. Some IMGT-functional V segments, including TRBV6-2 and TRBV6-3, could not be told apart with the 87-base-pair reads, so those segments were excluded. Because some donors lacked HLA typing at each locus, the association tests relied only on the typed subset. A later analysis found that HLA-associated TCR beta chains were more clonally expanded and had lower generation probabilities than equally common non-associated chains. A further reported finding was that TCR beta sequences accurately predicted the HLA-A and HLA-B alleles for most subjects in the first cohort. In a later genetic analysis, fewer N-insertions in productive TCRs were reported among donors in an Asian-associated ancestry cluster than the roughly 640-donor mean. Across donors, most TCR sequences were observed very rarely, whereas some public TCRs were present in many individuals. CMV serostatus was the only immune exposure information available for the cohort. In the study, approximately 160 TCR beta chains were listed as associated with cytomegalovirus. In an earlier analysis of 500 to 650 of the donors, most TCR beta V segments appeared in productive rearrangements about 87% or about 30% of the time, broadly matching IMGT annotations. A few of the identified cytomegalovirus-associated TCR beta chains were confirmed in vitro to be specific for cytomegalovirus antigens.

Relative to germline, V is missing 3 bases and J is missing 0 bases, with 1 base of the junction outside any gene match. Looking up the germline V gene yields CDR1 SNHLY and CDR2 FYNNEI. Taken from cysteine to phenylalanine, the CDR3 has 15 residues. Of all the DNA, just the CDR3 is kept, 45 bases in frame from base 1. The cohort was made up of 500 to 850 healthy bone marrow donors. All cohort members were sampled while nominally healthy, although unrecorded immune exposures were likely present. The donor was CMV seropositive and was included in the group of 300 or so seropositive cohort members. Every donor gave a peripheral blood sample, and the peripheral blood mononuclear cells from that sample were used for TCR beta sequencing. The Qiagen DNeasy Blood Extraction Kit was used to extract genomic DNA from the blood cell samples. Regarding this clone: Its target antigen remains unknown. No much larger clone exists at a distance of one base, and base qualities are not known.

The protocol used for the library was the immunoSEQ multiplex PCR assay. A mixture of 60 forward primers for TCR Vbeta segments and 13 reverse primers for TCR Jbeta segments was used in the multiplex PCR. Amplification of the CDR3 region of rearranged TCR beta genes was performed with a multiplex PCR assay on genomic DNA. Amplified TCR beta libraries were sequenced as 87-base-pair reads on the Illumina HiSeq System. The original pipeline was this. In a later analysis, approximately 74 million unique TCR beta chains were counted across the approximately 640 repertoires, and some 10 million of these chains were shared by at least two donors. Raw reads were error-corrected and collapsed into unique sequences with a nearest-neighbor algorithm that merged closely related sequences to remove PCR and sequencing errors. V, D and J gene segments were assigned by aligning CDR3 sequences to IMGT reference sequences. For a sequence to be retained, at least a six-nucleotide match to both a V gene segment and a J gene segment was required. A rearrangement was called productive if the CDR3 had no stop codons and remained in frame with V and J, and every other rearrangement was called non-productive. CDR3 was defined by IMGT convention, running from the second conserved V-encoded cysteine to the conserved J-encoded phenylalanine. Sequences without an unambiguous match to a single V gene segment were excluded from the earlier analysis of a few hundred of the donors. An earlier analysis of just under 600 of the donors called V segments functional above 56.7% productive rearrangements and segregating when the between-donor standard deviation exceeded 5%. A statistical classification framework was built to diagnose cytomegalovirus status from the catalog of TCR beta chain sequences. In a later analysis, TCR nucleotide sequences were compared against IMGT/GENE-DB human TR gene sequences so that V and J genes could be assigned. The TCRdist pipeline was used in a later analysis to assign CDR3 sequences and most-parsimonious VDJ recombination scenarios. In a later analysis, every TCR beta chain was defined by the combination of its CDR3 amino acid sequence and its V-gene family, and reads without a unique V-gene family were dropped. A later analysis removed 592 highly shared, low-generation-probability nucleotide sequences to deal with suspected cross-contamination and a sequencing artifact. In a later analysis, a clonal expansion index for each public chain was calculated from normalized within-repertoire ranks of inferred template counts. In a later analysis, generation probabilities were computed using a VDJ recombination model fitted to out-of-frame rearrangements, and the results were checked against IGoR. In a later analysis, TCR-TCR, TCR-HLA and TCR-CMV co-occurrence was scored with hypergeometric tests, and a repertoire-size bias correction was applied to TCR pairs. False discovery rates were estimated in a later analysis by permuting HLA or CMV assignments 20 times. In a later analysis, co-occurring TCRs were grouped using DBSCAN, with TCRdist sequence similarity added in when clustering inside HLA-allele-positive subsets. Co-occurrence clustering excluded repertoires with fewer than 30,000 or more than 120,000 public chains, plus five with anomalous nucleotide sharing. TCRdb carries this immuneACCESS record with in-frame sequences only. Its versions omit some clonotypes, under half of them owing to an unresolved V gene in the studies checked, with the rest unexplained. V, J and clone size reflect that table, while D and trimming were determined from the DNA. The sample profile shows roughly 120,000 clones; roughly 63% of them were found once. Together, the top ten hold under 6.5% of the sample.

The sample consisted of PBMCs. The chain couples TRBV2 to TRBJ2-1; 8 of the junction bases match TRBD2. This TCR derives from a woman aged 70-85 years in good health and CMV-seropositive. The DNA sequence reads TGTGCCAGCAGTGAGGCGGGGGGCTCCTACAATGAGCAGTTCTTC. This codes for CASSEAGGSYNEQFF.